The rows below give T cell receptor beta chains drawn from one sample of a study of T-cell reconstitution after alpha-beta-depleted transplantation in children. TCRdb fed the PCR reads into MiXCR, producing one record per CDR3 protein. Among around 270,000 distinct CDR3 sequences listed, just over 7.5% were seen once. The specimen comprised peripheral blood, sampled 360 days after TCRalphabeta/CD19-depleted stem cell transplant. Receptors originate from a female patient aged 2-10 years who had a stem cell transplant for Fanconi anemia, so the T cells may come from the graft donor. CDR3s include the opening cysteine and the closing phenylalanine or tryptophan. A D gene is named only where the DNA matches it firmly. Clone size is not always given. Where it is, it says once, few, many or a class for expanded clones.

clone size,J gene,D gene,V gene,CDR3 DNA,CDR3 protein
many,TRBJ2-5,TRBD2,TRBV6-5,TGTGCCAGCAGTTACTCGGAGCGGGGTGGGGGAGAGACCCAGTACTTC,CASSYSERGGGETQYF
.,TRBJ1-5,.,TRBV28,TGTGCCAGCACCTCAGTCGGGGGTCAGCCCCAGCATTTT,CASTSVGGQPQHF
few,TRBJ2-1,TRBD1,TRBV4-3,TGCGCCAGCAGCCAAGATGGGACAGCCTCAGGTGAGCAGTTCTTC,CASSQDGTASGEQFF
few,TRBJ2-7,.,TRBV6-5,TGTGCCAGCAGTTATGAGACTAGTCCCTACGAGCAGTACTTC,CASSYETSPYEQYF
few,TRBJ1-4,.,TRBV9,TGTGCCAGCAGCCCCCGGAACCTGCCCGGAGGTGAAAAACTGTTTTTT,CASSPRNLPGGEKLFF
.,TRBJ1-1,.,TRBV7-8,TGTGCCAGCAGCGTACAAGTAAACACTGAAGCTTTCTTT,CASSVQVNTEAFF
few,TRBJ1-2,.,TRBV29-1,TGCAGCGTTGAGGTGCAGAGATATGGCTACACCTTC,CSVEVQRYGYTF
many,TRBJ2-5,TRBD1,TRBV18,TGTGCCAGCTCACCCCTAGACAGGGGAGAGACCCAGTACTTC,CASSPLDRGETQYF
many,TRBJ2-1,.,TRBV29-1,TGCAGCGGACGAGATACTGGACTTAGCGCCGAAAATGAGCAGTTCTTC,CSGRDTGLSAENEQFF
.,TRBJ1-5,TRBD1,TRBV20-1,TGCAGTGCTCCGGACAGGTGGAATCAGCCCCAGCATTTT,CSAPDRWNQPQHF
many,TRBJ2-3,TRBD2,TRBV7-9,TGCGCCAGCAGCTTGGCCGCGGGGGTAACAGATACGCAGTATTTT,CASSLAAGVTDTQYF
many,TRBJ2-1,.,TRBV24-1,TGTGCCACCAGTGAACACGGACGATCCAATGAGCAGTTCTTC,CATSEHGRSNEQFF
few,TRBJ1-4,.,TRBV5-1,TGCGCCAGCAGCTGGACAGTTAATGAAAAACTGTTTTTT,CASSWTVNEKLFF
many,TRBJ1-1,TRBD1,TRBV6-6,TGTGCCAGCAGCACCGGACCCTACGACAGGGATGATGAAGCTTTCTTT,CASSTGPYDRDDEAFF
few,TRBJ2-1,.,TRBV7-2,TGTGCCAGCAGCCAGACACCGAACGGGCAGTTCTTC,CASSQTPNGQFF
.,TRBJ2-1,TRBD2,TRBV6-1,TGTGCCAGCAGGAGGCTTACTAGCGAATCCTACAATGAGCAGTTCTTC,CASRRLTSESYNEQFF
many,TRBJ2-7,.,TRBV10-3,TGTGCCATCGCGGCCGGCTACGAGCAGTACTTC,CAIAAGYEQYF
many,TRBJ1-1,.,TRBV9,TGTGCCAGCAGCGTAGACGCCTTGAACACTGAAGCTTTCTTT,CASSVDALNTEAFF
once,TRBJ2-3,TRBD2,TRBV5-4,TGTGCCAGCAGCTTGGCCCCCCCCCTAGCGGGCGCACGACTAGATACGCAGTATTTT,CASSLAPPLAGARLDTQYF
many,TRBJ2-2,TRBD2,TRBV4-1,TGCGCCAGCAGCCAATACCTCGGCGGGAGCACCGGGGAGCTGTTTTTT,CASSQYLGGSTGELFF
few,TRBJ1-1,TRBD1,TRBV7-3,TGTGCCAGCACTCAGGGGGGCGCGACTGAAGCTTTCTTT,CASTQGGATEAFF
.,TRBJ1-5,TRBD1,TRBV10-3,TGTGCCATTAGACAGGGATCGCCAGTTGGACGCAATCAGCCCCAGCATTTT,CAIRQGSPVGRNQPQHF
many,TRBJ2-3,.,TRBV5-1,TGCGCCAGCAGCTTGGATTCTCCCTTGCATGATACGCAGTATTTT,CASSLDSPLHDTQYF
.,TRBJ2-2,TRBD1,TRBV4-1,TGCGCCAGCAGCCTGGGACAGGGAGAAACCGGGGAGCTGTTTTTT,CASSLGQGETGELFF
many,TRBJ1-5,TRBD1,TRBV2,TGTGCCAGCACCTGGGGACAGCCAAATCAGCCCCAGCATTTT,CASTWGQPNQPQHF
many,TRBJ2-7,TRBD2,TRBV6-1,TGTGCCAGCAGTGCGGGACTAGTAACCTACGAGCAGTACTTC,CASSAGLVTYEQYF
.,TRBJ2-3,.,TRBV4-2,TGTGCCAGCAGCCAAGATCGGCAGACTACAGATACGCAGTATTTT,CASSQDRQTTDTQYF
.,TRBJ1-1,.,TRBV27,TGTGCCAGCAGTTTATCTATAGACCGGGCTGACGGCACTGAAGCTTTCTTT,CASSLSIDRADGTEAFF
.,TRBJ2-3,TRBD2,TRBV5-4,TGTGCCAGCAGCTTGGCTTTTGGCGGGGGGGCCGAAGATACGCAGTATTTT,CASSLAFGGGAEDTQYF
once,TRBJ1-3,.,TRBV2,TGTGCCAGCAGTGGTGACAACTCTGGAAACACCATATATTTT,CASSGDNSGNTIYF
many,TRBJ2-7,.,TRBV12-3/TRBV12-4,TGTGCCAGCAGTTTAAGGGGGATCGCCTACGAGCAGTACTTC,CASSLRGIAYEQYF
.,TRBJ2-5,TRBD1,TRBV6-5,TGTGCCAGCAGTTACGCACCCGGACTCAAGACAGGGGAGGTAGAGACCCAGTACTTC,CASSYAPGLKTGEVETQYF
few,TRBJ2-2,TRBD1,TRBV11-1,TGTGCCAGCAGCTCTACGCAACAGGGGGATGCCGGGGAGCTGTTTTTT,CASSSTQQGDAGELFF
few,TRBJ2-7,TRBD1,TRBV2,TGTGCCAGCAGGTGGGACAGGAGCTCCTACGAGCAGTACTTC,CASRWDRSSYEQYF
few,TRBJ2-7,.,TRBV27,TGTGCCAGCAGTCCCCACGCGGGGATAGGCTACGAGCAGTACTTC,CASSPHAGIGYEQYF
many,TRBJ2-5,.,TRBV15,TGTGCCACCAGCAGATCGCAGGGGTTTCGTTCACCAGAGACCCAGTACTTC,CATSRSQGFRSPETQYF
.,TRBJ2-5,TRBD1,TRBV7-2,TGTGCCAGCAGCCGACTGGACAGGGGGCAGGTGACCCAGTACTTC,CASSRLDRGQVTQYF
.,TRBJ2-1,.,TRBV7-8,TGTGCCAGCAGCTTAGCGGGGGAGGGGGGGGACTCCTACAATGAGCAGTTCTTC,CASSLAGEGGDSYNEQFF
few,TRBJ2-7,.,TRBV20-1,TGCAGTGCTAGAGATGTTGGCAGGCCATACGAGCAGTACTTC,CSARDVGRPYEQYF
.,TRBJ1-5,.,TRBV20-1,TGCAGTGCTAGAGGACGAGACGAACAGCCCCAGCATTTT,CSARGRDEQPQHF
.,TRBJ1-4,TRBD1,TRBV5-8,TGTGCCAGCAGCCTCCGAACAGGGGGCTACTATGAAAAACTGTTTTTT,CASSLRTGGYYEKLFF
few,TRBJ1-5,.,TRBV7-2,TGTGCCAGCAGCCTCACTCCTCCTCAGGGTCAGCCCCAGCATTTT,CASSLTPPQGQPQHF
many,TRBJ2-5,.,TRBV3-1,TGTGCCAGCAGCCAAGCGCCCGGGACCCTACAAGAGACCCAGTACTTC,CASSQAPGTLQETQYF
.,TRBJ1-5,TRBD1,TRBV6-2/TRBV6-3,TGTGCCAGCAGTTTCCCCGGACAGGGAGGCCAGCCCCAGCATTTT,CASSFPGQGGQPQHF
.,TRBJ2-5,.,TRBV3-1,TGTGCCAGCAGCCAAGATTCAGGGGAAGAGACCCAGTACTTC,CASSQDSGEETQYF
.,TRBJ1-2,TRBD1,TRBV7-8,TGTGCCAGCAGCGTCCGGGACAGGAGAAGCTATGGCTACACCTTC,CASSVRDRRSYGYTF
.,TRBJ2-7,.,TRBV7-6,TGTGCCAGCAGCTTCGGCAGGTTCCACGAGCAGTACTTC,CASSFGRFHEQYF
few,TRBJ1-5,TRBD1,TRBV3-1,TGTGCCAGCAGCCAAGGACCGACAGGGACTAATCAGCCCCAGCATTTT,CASSQGPTGTNQPQHF
few,TRBJ1-1,.,TRBV18,TGTGCCAGCTCACCACTTGGTCAGCCCGCGAACACTGAAGCTTTCTTT,CASSPLGQPANTEAFF
many,TRBJ2-3,.,TRBV7-3,TGTGCCAGCAGCTTAGGGCAGTACACAGATACGCAGTATTTT,CASSLGQYTDTQYF
many,TRBJ2-1,TRBD1,TRBV2,TGTGCCAGCAGCGACCCCGGGACAGCCACATACAATGAGCAGTTCTTC,CASSDPGTATYNEQFF
many,TRBJ2-7,.,TRBV5-1,TGCGCCAGCAGCTTGAAAGGGCCCTACGAGCAGTACTTC,CASSLKGPYEQYF
many,TRBJ2-1,.,TRBV9,TGTGCCAGCAGCGTAGACCAGCAGTTATACAATGAGCAGTTCTTC,CASSVDQQLYNEQFF
many,TRBJ1-2,.,TRBV7-2,TGTGCCAGCAGCTTAGGACAGTTTAACTATGGCTACACCTTC,CASSLGQFNYGYTF
.,TRBJ1-5,.,TRBV28,TGTGCCAGCAGTTTATATTTGGCCCGTTCAGGTCAGCCCCAGCATTTT,CASSLYLARSGQPQHF
many,TRBJ1-2,TRBD1,TRBV5-1,TGCGCCAGCAGCATGACAGGGAGCGGCTACACCTTC,CASSMTGSGYTF
many,TRBJ2-2,.,TRBV7-8,TGTGCCAGCAGCTTTCGTCCGAACACCGGGGAGCTGTTTTTT,CASSFRPNTGELFF
few,TRBJ2-7,.,TRBV20-1,TGCAGTGCTCCTCCGGGACTGGGTCCCTACGAGCAGTACTTC,CSAPPGLGPYEQYF
many,TRBJ2-1,TRBD2,TRBV5-4,TGTGCCAGCAGCTTGGTCGCTAGCGGGAGGGGTGAGCAGTTCTTC,CASSLVASGRGEQFF